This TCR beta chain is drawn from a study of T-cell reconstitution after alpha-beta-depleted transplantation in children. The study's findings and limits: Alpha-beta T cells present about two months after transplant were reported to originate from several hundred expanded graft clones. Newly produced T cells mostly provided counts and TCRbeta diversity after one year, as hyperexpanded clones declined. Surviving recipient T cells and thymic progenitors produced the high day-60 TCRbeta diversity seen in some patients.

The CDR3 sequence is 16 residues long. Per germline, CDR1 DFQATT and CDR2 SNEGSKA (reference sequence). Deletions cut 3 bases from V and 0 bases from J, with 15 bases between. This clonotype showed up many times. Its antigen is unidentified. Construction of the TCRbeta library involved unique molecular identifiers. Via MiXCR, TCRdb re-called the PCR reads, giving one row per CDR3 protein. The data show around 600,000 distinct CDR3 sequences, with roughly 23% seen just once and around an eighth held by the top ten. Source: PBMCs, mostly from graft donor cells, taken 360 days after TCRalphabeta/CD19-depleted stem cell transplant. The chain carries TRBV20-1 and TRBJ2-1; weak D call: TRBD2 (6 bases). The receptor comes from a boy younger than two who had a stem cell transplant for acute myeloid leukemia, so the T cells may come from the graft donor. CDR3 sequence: CSASPRDFRSYNEQFF. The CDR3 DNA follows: TGCAGTGCTAGCCCTAGGGACTTCCGCTCCTACAATGAGCAGTTCTTC.